This T cell receptor (delta chain) stems from a study of γδ T cells in repeated Plasmodium falciparum infection. Looking at the study overall: Over about 600 days, donors received four mosquito-bite P. falciparum NF54 infections.

The sample holds many counts of this clone. The same CDR3 can be traced to other DNA sequences in this sample. TCRdb re-processed the multiplex PCR reads using CATT. Among 75,000 to 100,000 delta-chain clones listed, more than 1.4% were seen once. Sequencing was performed on gamma-delta T cells from blood. The TCR sequence derives from a pool of human donors (malaria-infected and uninfected, not separated).

The CDR3: CALGELTRIPTDKLIF. The CDR3 nucleotides are TGTGCTCTTGGGGAACTCACCAGGATCCCGACCGATAAACTCATCTTT. This chain links TRDV1 with TRDJ1, with D hard to call. Germline V gene lookup returns CDR1 TSWWSYY and CDR2 QGS. The ends were cut back, 0 bases at V and 2 bases at J, with 13 bases in the middle. There are 16 residues in the CDR3.